This T cell receptor (beta chain) appears in the sequencing data of a study of response to subunit inactivated influenza vaccine. Regarding the study as a whole: Authors suggested few new T cells are recruited by each seasonal influenza vaccination.

Germline assignment: CDR1 LGHNA and CDR2 YSLEER. Trimming pared 0 bases from V and 4 bases from J, leaving 18 bases between. The CDR3 sequence is 17 residues long. Via MiXCR, TCRdb re-called the RT-PCR reads, giving one row per CDR3 protein. The repertoire holds over 400,000 distinct CDR3 sequences, with around 9.9% as singletons. This clonotype has only a few counts. Antigen specificity is unknown. This TCR came from a man over 45 who received an inactivated influenza vaccine. Sample: PBMCs from blood, taken roughly 45 days after vaccination. The V gene is TRBV4-3, the J gene TRBJ1-2, with D perhaps matching TRBD1 (5 bases). This chain's CDR3 is CASSQERGAGRPYGYTF. The CDR3 DNA sequence: TGCGCCAGCAGCCAAGAGAGAGGGGCAGGCCGGCCCTATGGCTACACCTTC.